Shown below are 30 T cell receptor beta chains from a single sample sequenced in a study of shared clonotypes between healthy human individuals. Assay used: immunoSEQ multiplex PCR; TCRdb lists only in-frame clones, some missing. The profile shows roughly 110,000 clones, around 68% of them singletons. Input material: memory CD8+ T cells sorted from blood. Subset reported: CD45RO+ cells pooled with CCR7-negative TemRA cells. The receptors here all came from a woman aged 30 to 39 in good health.

The chain employs TRBV27 and TRBJ1-4, with 8 bases identical to TRBD1. The CDR3 runs 14 residues. J was trimmed by 6 bases and V by 4 bases; bases with no gene match: 4. Germline CDR1 reads MNHEY; CDR2 reads SMNVEV (reference sequence). DNA of the CDR3: TGTGCCAGCAGTTCGTTGACAGGGGATGAAAAACTGTTTTTT. Translated, it gives CASSSLTGDEKLFF.

The gene calls are TRBV2 and TRBJ2-5; 8 positions match TRBD1. The better agreement between TRBJ2-7 and the DNA end casts doubt on the J call. Germline-derived CDR1 and CDR2 are SNHLY and FYNNEI. The CDR3 loop spans 13 amino acids. In nucleotides, the CDR3 is TGTGCCAGCCAGACAGGGGTTCCCTACGAGCAGTACTTC. Protein product: CASQTGVPYEQYF.

This clone was counted at least ten times. The rearrangement uses TRBV6-5 and TRBJ1-5, with 9 bases aligning to TRBD1. Germline CDR1 is MNHEY and CDR2 is SVGAGI. The V gene end was trimmed by 9 bases and the J gene end by 5 bases; junction bases not matched to a gene: 5. This CDR3 contains 13 residues. CDR3 coding DNA: TGTGCCAGTGGGGGGACAGGGTATCAGCCCCAGCATTTT. Protein sequence: CASGGTGYQPQHF.

V usage is TRBV28 and J usage is TRBJ1-5; D uncertain. The CDR3 consists of 12 residues. The ends were cut back, 11 bases at V and 7 bases at J, with 15 bases in the middle. Germline loops: CDR1 MDHEN, CDR2 SYDVKM. The CDR3 DNA follows: TGTGCCCCCCGGGGAGGCGGACAGCCCCAGCATTTT. It yields the protein CAPRGGGQPQHF.

This clone was found a few times. The chain carries TRBV11-2 and TRBJ2-3, with unresolved D. The ends were cut back, 4 bases at V and 0 bases at J, with 11 bases in the middle. Germline values: CDR1 SGHAT, CDR2 FQNNGV. The CDR3 runs 15 residues. The CDR3 region has the DNA TGTGCCAGCAGCTCCACAGCCTTTAGCACAGATACGCAGTATTTT. Its protein is CASSSTAFSTDTQYF.

The chain has TRBV27 and TRBJ2-7; D gene uncertain. Trimming removed 4 bases at V and 4 bases at J, with 14 bases between. Per the germline V gene, CDR1 is MNHEY and CDR2 is SMNVEV (reference sequence). The CDR3 runs to 14 residues. CDR3 sequence reads: CASSWSGYGYEQYF. The CDR3 DNA is TGTGCCAGCAGTTGGTCCGGATACGGATACGAGCAGTACTTC.

The CDR3 DNA reads TGTGCCTGGAGTGGAACACAAGAATCGGGCGGCTACACCTTC. Its translation is CAWSGTQESGGYTF. The chain uses TRBV30 and TRBJ1-2; no firm D call. The germline V and J ends were trimmed by 1 base and 8 bases, with 17 bases remaining between them. CDR1 is GTSNPN and CDR2 is SVGIG in the germline V gene (reference sequence). The CDR3 covers 14 residues.

CDR3 bases: TGTGCCAGCATTTCTAGCGGGGTACCCTACGAGCAGTACTTC. Residues: CASISSGVPYEQYF. This chain links TRBV28 with TRBJ2-7; 9 nucleotides match TRBD2. The CDR3 sequence is 14 residues long. With V trimmed by 7 bases and J by 2 bases, 6 bases remained unmatched. CDR1 MDHEN and CDR2 SYDVKM come from the germline V gene.

Regarding this clone: This same CDR3 is encoded by further DNA sequences in the sample. CDR3 sequence reads: CASSSGQGYNEQFF. For the CDR3, the DNA is TGTGCCAGCAGCTCGGGACAGGGATACAATGAGCAGTTCTTC. The V gene is TRBV11-2, the J gene TRBJ2-1; 9 positions match TRBD1. Germline V lookup: CDR1 SGHAT, CDR2 FQNNGV. The length of the CDR3 is 14 residues. The J segment lost 4 bases and the V segment lost 4 bases, leaving 2 bases of the junction unmatched.

In the case of this clone: A far larger clone lies a single base away; this is likely a read error. The chain carries TRBV2 and TRBJ2-7; no firm D call. From germline, CDR1 is SNHLY and CDR2 FYNNEI. V dropped 5 bases and J dropped 6 bases, with 11 bases sitting between them. The CDR3 sequence is 12 residues long. Here the CDR3 reads CASSPSSREQYF. The CDR3, as DNA: TGTGCCAGCAGTCCCTCGAGCCGCGAGCAGTACTTC.

The chain recombines TRBV9 with TRBJ2-5; the match to TRBD2 covers 7 bases. There are 16 residues in the CDR3. The germline V gene encodes CDR1 SGDLS and CDR2 YYNGEE. V was pared by 4 bases and J by 1 base, with 10 bases of the junction left unmatched. The CDR3 here is CASSPPLADPQETQYF. CDR3 DNA sequence: TGTGCCAGCAGCCCCCCCCTAGCGGACCCCCAAGAGACCCAGTACTTC.

The rearrangement joins TRBV2 to TRBJ2-5; D might be TRBD1 or TRBD2, each matching 5 bases. Germline loops: CDR1 SNHLY, CDR2 FYNNEI. Trimming removed 3 bases at V and 4 bases at J, with 9 bases between. This CDR3 has 13 amino acids. CDR3 protein: CASSDSGAETQYF. CDR3 bases: TGTGCCAGCAGTGATTCCGGGGCAGAGACCCAGTACTTC.

In DNA, the CDR3 is TGTGCCAGCAGCCAAGGAGAAGGGGGCTACACCTTC. This encodes CASSQGEGGYTF. The gene calls are TRBV4-2 and TRBJ1-2, with D unresolved. The CDR3 extends over 12 amino acids. Germline assignment: CDR1 LGHNA and CDR2 YNFKEQ. Trimming took 1 base from V and 8 from J, leaving 8 bases between them.

The chain combines TRBV11-2 with TRBJ2-5, with TRBD1 identical over 8 bases. TRBJ2-7 matches the DNA end more closely, so the J call is doubtful. CDR1 SGHAT and CDR2 FQNNGV come from the germline V gene. CDR3 size: 15 residues. The CDR3 bases are TGTGCCAGCAGCTTAGTGAGGGCAGGGGGCATCGAGCAGTACTTC. It translates to CASSLVRAGGIEQYF.

This sequence joins TRBV29-1 and TRBJ2-7; D is unresolved. The CDR3 sequence is 15 residues long. V was trimmed by 0 bases and J by 0 bases, leaving 12 bases between them. Germline V gene lookup returns CDR1 SQVTM and CDR2 ANQGSEA. This CDR3 is CSVEESSLGSYEQYF. The CDR3 coding sequence is TGCAGCGTTGAAGAATCGAGTCTAGGCTCCTACGAGCAGTACTTC.

V and J are TRBV14 and TRBJ2-3; possible D gene TRBD2, 6 bases. In germline, CDR1 is SGHDN, CDR2 FVKESK. The ends were cut back, 1 base at V and 2 bases at J, with 7 bases in the middle. The CDR3 is made up of 14 amino acids. DNA for the CDR3: TGTGCCAGCAGCCAAGCGGGAGTCACAGATACGCAGTATTTT. Translated, it gives CASSQAGVTDTQYF.

This clone was seen more than once but under ten times. The chain recombines TRBV19 with TRBJ1-2; D gene uncertain. The germline V gene has CDR1 LNHDA and CDR2 SQIVND (reference sequence). The CDR3 consists of 11 residues. Trimming removed 7 bases from V and 4 bases from J, with 7 bases in between. CDR3 nucleotides: TGTGCCAGTAAACAAACCTATGGCTACACCTTC. Its translation: CASKQTYGYTF.

This clone occurred many times. V gene TRBV9 combines with J gene TRBJ2-2; a possible D gene is TRBD2 (6 bases). The CDR3 is 14 amino acids. V was clipped by 0 bases and J by 6 bases, with 9 bases between them. Germline V CDR1 and CDR2: SGDLS, YYNGEE. The CDR3 DNA reads as TGTGCCAGCAGCGTAGCTTGGGGGGCCGGGGAGCTGTTTTTT. This codes for CASSVAWGAGELFF.

The V call is TRBV19, the J call TRBJ1-5, with D possibly being TRBD1 (6 bases). Germline CDR1 and CDR2: LNHDA and SQIVND (reference sequence). Trimming pared 7 bases from V and 2 bases from J, leaving 15 bases between. The CDR3 spans 15 residues. Here the CDR3 DNA reads TGTGCCAGTACCGTCTGGGGGGGCGGCAATCAGCCCCAGCATTTT. It is translated as CASTVWGGGNQPQHF.

The V and J genes are TRBV5-5 and TRBJ2-3; D unresolved. CDR3 size: 11 residues. Germline V CDR1 and CDR2: SGHKS, YYEKEE (reference sequence). Trimming pared 2 bases from V and 5 bases from J, leaving 3 bases between. As DNA, the CDR3 is TGTGCCAGCAGCTTCAGAGATACGCAGTATTTT. Translating it yields CASSFRDTQYF.

Here the CDR3 DNA reads TGTGCCAGCAGCCACGGGGGTACAGGGAACACCGGGGAGCTGTTTTTT. Translated: CASSHGGTGNTGELFF. The chain recombines TRBV14 with TRBJ2-2; possibly TRBD2 for D (6 bases). The CDR3 sequence is 16 residues long. The V gene lost 3 bases and the J gene lost 1 base, with 12 bases spanning the gap. The germline V gene has CDR1 SGHDN and CDR2 FVKESK.

The V and J genes are TRBV29-1 and TRBJ2-5; 13 nucleotides line up with TRBD2. This CDR3 has 15 residues. Germline assignment: CDR1 SQVTM and CDR2 ANQGSEA. With 5 bases clipped from V and 5 bases from J, the junction kept 8 bases outside the gene matches. The CDR3 loop is CSVPGLAGAWETQYF. DNA of the CDR3: TGCAGCGTTCCCGGACTAGCGGGAGCTTGGGAGACCCAGTACTTC.

This clone has a single count. V gene TRBV25-1 combines with J gene TRBJ1-5, with 8 positions matching TRBD1. From germline, CDR1 is MGHDK and CDR2 SYGVNS. The CDR3 spans 15 residues. J gave up 4 bases and V 4 bases, and 6 bases lay outside the gene matches. CDR3 DNA sequence: TGTGCCAGCAGTGCGGGACAGGTTGAAAATCAGCCCCAGCATTTT. Protein sequence: CASSAGQVENQPQHF. The whole variable domain, filled in from reference TRBV25-1 and TRBJ1-5, reads EADIYQTPRYLVIGTGKKITLECSQTMGHDKMYWYQQDPGMELHLIHYSYGVNSTEKGDLSSESTVSRIRTEHFPLTLESARPSHTSQYLCASSAGQVENQPQHFGDGTRLSIL.

Worth noting for this clone: Other DNA sequences from this sample encode an identical CDR3 as well. The CDR3 coding sequence is TGCGCCAGCAGTGAGACGGACGGGAACACTGAAGCTTTCTTT. Translated, it gives CASSETDGNTEAFF. The gene calls are TRBV10-1 and TRBJ1-1; D remains ambiguous. Germline CDR1 WNHNN, CDR2 SYGVQD (reference sequence). The ends were cut back, 2 bases at V and 1 base at J, with 8 bases in the middle. CDR3 length: 14 amino acids.

V gene TRBV6-5 combines with J gene TRBJ2-3; D possibly corresponds to TRBD2 (5 bases). Between the trimmed V and J ends, which lost 0 bases and 0 bases, there was a span of 10 bases. The CDR3 sequence is 16 residues long. Germline V CDR1 and CDR2: MNHEY, SVGAGI. The CDR3 nucleotides are TGTGCCAGCAGTTACTCGCCCAGCGGCAGCACAGATACGCAGTATTTT. Amino acid sequence: CASSYSPSGSTDTQYF.

The rearrangement uses TRBV25-1 and TRBJ2-3; D is uncertain. This CDR3 region has 15 residues. Trimming pared 5 bases from V and 3 bases from J, leaving 15 bases between. The germline V gene has CDR1 MGHDK and CDR2 SYGVNS. The DNA for the CDR3 is TGTGCCAGCAGTCCACCCGAGACCTCGACAGATACGCAGTATTTT. It translates to CASSPPETSTDTQYF.

This clone was seen a few times. CDR3 region: CASSSTLGLNTGELFF. CDR3 nucleotide sequence: TGTGCCAGTAGTTCTACTTTAGGACTTAACACCGGGGAGCTGTTTTTT. The chain joins TRBV19 to TRBJ2-2; D is perhaps TRBD2 (5 bases). Deletions cut 5 bases from V and 2 bases from J, with 15 bases between. The CDR3 is 16 amino acids. Germline CDR1 is LNHDA and CDR2 is SQIVND (reference sequence).

The chain has TRBV5-1 and TRBJ2-1, with 8 nucleotides matching TRBD2. In germline, CDR1 is SGHRS, CDR2 YFSETQ. The CDR3 is 14 residues long. V lost 4 bases to trimming and J lost 9 bases; unmatched junction nucleotides: 9. The CDR3 sequence is CASSPPGLVAEQFF. CDR3 DNA sequence: TGCGCCAGCAGCCCCCCGGGACTAGTCGCTGAGCAGTTCTTC.

This clone was observed many times. V gene TRBV21-1 combines with J gene TRBJ2-7. TRBV21-1 is labeled a pseudogene. CDR3 length: 14 residues. CDR3 in amino acids: CASSNGADSYEQYF. DNA of the CDR3: TGTGCCAGCAGCAATGGCGCAGACTCCTACGAGCAGTACTTC.

The V gene is TRBV6-6, the J gene TRBJ2-1; 10 nucleotides align to TRBD2. This CDR3 contains 15 residues. The V gene end was trimmed by 7 bases and the J gene end by 8 bases; junction bases not matched to a gene: 11. Germline V lookup: CDR1 MNHNY, CDR2 SVGAGI (reference sequence). CDR3: CASTWEREGLDEQFF. CDR3 sequence (DNA): TGTGCCAGCACCTGGGAGCGGGAGGGCCTGGATGAGCAGTTCTTC.